The 32 T cell receptor beta chains in this list originate from one sample, sequenced in a study of T-cell reconstitution after alpha-beta-depleted transplantation in children. Using unique molecular identifiers, the investigators prepared the TCRbeta library. TCRdb used MiXCR to reprocess the PCR reads, holding one entry per CDR3 protein. The sample shows hundreds of thousands of distinct CDR3 sequences, around 13% of them seen only once. The sample was PBMCs from the stem cell graft donor, taken from the stem cell graft. These receptors were collected from a human donor who donated a stem cell graft to a child with acute lymphoblastic leukemia.

At least ten counts were recorded for this clonotype. The rearrangement uses TRBV20-1 and TRBJ2-7; 7 positions agree with TRBD1. Germline V gene sequence: CDR1 DFQATT, CDR2 SNEGSKA (reference sequence). The trim removed 6 bases at V and 1 base at J, leaving 9 bases unmatched. This CDR3 region has 14 residues. CDR3 coding DNA: TGCAGTGCCCACACAGGGGCGGTGTCCTACGAGCAGTACTTC. Protein: CSAHTGAVSYEQYF.

In the case of this clonotype: Being one base from a much bigger clone, this may be a read error. This CDR3 fails to terminate in the conserved phenylalanine or tryptophan, so it likely reflects a read error. This chain connects TRBV6-1 to TRBJ2-7; 12 bases match TRBD2. Trimming took 6 bases from V and 2 from J; bases not matched to a gene: 5. Per the germline V gene, CDR1 is MNHNS and CDR2 is SASEGT. The CDR3 totals 15 residues. In DNA, the CDR3 is TGTGCCAGCAGACCCGGACTAGCGGGAACCTACGAGCAGTACTCC. It codes for CASRPGLAGTYEQYS.

This clonotype has just a few counts. The chain links TRBV4-1 to TRBJ2-1; 8 nucleotides match TRBD2. The V segment lost 5 bases and the J segment 4 bases; nucleotides outside the gene matches: 7. The length of the CDR3 is 15 residues. The V gene's germline CDR1 is MGHRA and CDR2 YSYEKL. The CDR3: CASSGRGGPYNEQFF. CDR3 DNA sequence: TGCGCCAGCAGCGGCCGGGGGGGCCCATACAATGAGCAGTTCTTC.

The CDR3 loop is CASSQGNGGYSYEQYF. CDR3 coding DNA: TGCGCCAGCAGCCAAGGCAATGGGGGTTACTCCTACGAGCAGTACTTC. The rearrangement joins TRBV4-3 to TRBJ2-7, with D perhaps being TRBD1 or TRBD2 (5 bases each). This CDR3 region has 16 residues. Germline CDR1 LGHNA, CDR2 YSLEER. With 1 base removed from V and 0 bases from J, the gap between germline ends came to 13 bases.

This clonotype was seen repeatedly, ten times or more. V gene TRBV7-2 combines with J gene TRBJ1-2, with D possibly matching TRBD1 (5 bases). The CDR3 totals 16 residues. The V gene lost 7 bases and the J gene lost 7 bases, with 25 bases spanning the gap. Germline CDR1 SGHTA, CDR2 FQGNSA. CDR3 amino acids: CASTPPIATVRAGYTF. The CDR3 DNA is TGTGCCAGCACCCCCCCAATCGCGACAGTTAGGGCTGGCTACACCTTC.

This clonotype came up many times. The chain links TRBV5-1 to TRBJ2-7; TRBD2 aligns across 12 bases. The CDR3 totals 16 residues. The trim removed 4 bases at V and 7 bases at J, leaving 12 bases unmatched. From germline, CDR1 is SGHRS and CDR2 YFSETQ. In nucleotides, the CDR3 is TGCGCCAGCAGCACATCGACTAGCGGGAGTTCGGATGAGCAGTACTTC. The encoded protein is CASSTSTSGSSDEQYF.

The table lists this clonotype with many counts. The rearrangement links TRBV5-1 to TRBJ2-2; D is possibly TRBD1 (6 bases). With 1 base removed from V and 4 bases from J, the gap between germline ends came to 11 bases. The CDR3 has 15 amino acids. Germline CDR1 is SGHRS and CDR2 is YFSETQ. Here the CDR3 reads CASSLSRGLTGELFF. CDR3 bases: TGCGCCAGCAGCTTGAGCAGGGGCCTCACCGGGGAGCTGTTTTTT.

The chain links TRBV29-1 to TRBJ1-1, with TRBD1 matching over 7 bases. Trimming at V came to 7 bases and at J to 6 bases, leaving 8 bases not matched to a gene. Germline loops: CDR1 SQVTM, CDR2 ANQGSEA. The CDR3 contains 12 residues. This chain's CDR3 is CSAIQGYPEAFF. The CDR3 nucleotides read TGCAGCGCCATACAGGGGTACCCTGAAGCTTTCTTT.

This clonotype was counted ten times or more. V and J are TRBV6-2 or TRBV6-3 and TRBJ2-7, with D possibly TRBD1 on 6 matching bases. V was trimmed by 6 bases and J by 0 bases, leaving 12 bases between them. CDR1 and CDR2 (germline): MNHEY, SVGEGT. This CDR3 is built from 14 residues. CDR3: CASSRQAHSYEQYF. CDR3 nucleotides: TGTGCCAGCAGCCGACAGGCACACTCCTACGAGCAGTACTTC.

Points on this clonotype: Given a much more abundant clone one base away, this may be a read error. The chain employs TRBV25-1 and TRBJ2-7, with TRBD1 matching over 10 bases. CDR1 and CDR2 from the germline V gene are MGHDK and SYGVNS. This CDR3 has 14 amino acids. CDR3 coding DNA: TGTGCCAACAGTACCGGGACAGGGGTCCGCGAGCAGTACTTC. This sequence encodes CANSTGTGVREQYF.

The chain recombines TRBV5-6 with TRBJ2-6; 8 nucleotides match TRBD2. Germline CDR1 SGHDT, CDR2 YYEEEE. The trim removed 2 bases at V and 0 bases at J, leaving 7 bases unmatched. CDR3 length equals 18 residues. This CDR3 is CASSFYSGGHSGANVLTF. The CDR3 DNA reads TGTGCCAGCAGCTTTTACAGCGGGGGACACTCTGGGGCCAACGTCCTGACTTTC.

This clonotype occurred many times. The gene calls are TRBV4-2 and TRBJ1-3, with TRBD1 matching 7 bases. The ends lost 8 bases at V and 2 bases at J; junction bases unmatched: 21. This CDR3 has 19 amino acids. Germline assignment: CDR1 LGHNA and CDR2 YNFKEQ. The CDR3 reads CASSPRRGGQAPAGNTIYF. The CDR3 nucleotides are TGTGCCAGCTCACCCCGTCGTGGCGGACAGGCTCCTGCTGGAAACACCATATATTTT.

The chain links TRBV28 to TRBJ2-1; D call uncertain. Trimming stripped 2 bases from V and 5 bases from J, with 7 bases between. CDR1 MDHEN and CDR2 SYDVKM come from the germline V gene. This CDR3 is built from 13 residues. CDR3 nucleotides: TGTGCCAGCAGTTTACCTATTAACAATGAGCAGTTCTTC. Its translation: CASSLPINNEQFF.

To note about this clonotype: A much bigger clone sits one base away, suggesting this may be a read error. The chain carries TRBV20-1 and TRBJ1-2; D not resolved. The germline gives CDR1 DFQATT, CDR2 SNEGSKA (reference sequence). There are 10 residues in the CDR3. Trimming removed 6 bases from V and 14 bases from J, with 16 bases in between. The CDR3 region has the DNA TGCAGTGCCCTGAAAGGGAGTGAGACCTTC. Translated: CSALKGSETF.

This clonotype was seen repeatedly, ten times or more. V usage is TRBV20-1 and J usage is TRBJ2-1, with 9 bases that match TRBD1. With V trimmed by 3 bases and J by 4 bases, 4 bases remained unmatched. This CDR3 region has 14 residues. Germline values: CDR1 DFQATT, CDR2 SNEGSKA (reference sequence). The CDR3 DNA reads TGCAGTGCTAGGTGGACAGGGGCTTACAATGAGCAGTTCTTC. Its translation: CSARWTGAYNEQFF.

This clonotype was seen repeatedly, ten times or more. The V gene is TRBV20-1, the J gene TRBJ2-7, with a possible D match to TRBD1 (7 bases). Between the trimmed V and J ends, which lost 6 bases and 3 bases, there was a span of 21 bases. CDR3 length equals 15 residues. CDR1 is DFQATT and CDR2 is SNEGSKA in the germline V gene (reference sequence). CDR3 loop: CSATPEGARYYEQYF. The CDR3 DNA is TGCAGTGCCACTCCGGAGGGGGCGCGTTACTACGAGCAGTACTTC.

In this sample, this clonotype turned up many times. The chain recombines TRBV6-5 with TRBJ1-2; 9 positions agree with TRBD1. V was pared by 7 bases and J by 3 bases, with 9 bases of the junction left unmatched. Germline V CDR1 and CDR2: MNHEY, SVGAGI. This CDR3 spans 15 amino acids. CDR3 nucleotide sequence: TGTGCCAGCAAAGTTACGTGGACAGGGGACTATGGCTACACCTTC. Amino acids: CASKVTWTGDYGYTF.

This clonotype was detected ten times or more. The V gene is TRBV9, the J gene TRBJ2-5, with D possibly matching TRBD1 (7 bases). Germline CDR1 reads SGDLS; CDR2 reads YYNGEE. The ends were cut back, 4 bases at V and 5 bases at J, with 15 bases in the middle. This CDR3 has 14 amino acids. The CDR3 nucleotides are TGTGCCAGCAGCACAACAGGGGCGGGGGAGACCCAGTACTTC. Translating it yields CASSTTGAGETQYF.

This clonotype has a count of ten or more. The CDR3 loop reads CASRRARQGSDTQYF. The CDR3 DNA is TGTGCCAGCAGACGCGCACGACAGGGCTCAGATACGCAGTATTTT. V and J are TRBV6-2 or TRBV6-3 and TRBJ2-3; TRBD1 matches at 7 bases. The CDR3 runs to 15 residues. In germline, CDR1 is MNHEY, CDR2 SVGEGT. Germline trimming cut 6 bases from V and 4 bases from J; bases unmatched to any gene: 10.

This clonotype showed up just once. The rearrangement uses TRBV9 and TRBJ2-3, with D uncertain. V lost 0 bases and J 4 bases, leaving 6 bases between the germline ends. The germline V gene has CDR1 SGDLS and CDR2 YYNGEE. The CDR3 is 13 amino acids. The chain's CDR3 is CASSVGDSDTQYF. CDR3 DNA: TGTGCCAGCAGCGTAGGGGATTCAGATACGCAGTATTTT.

This clonotype was detected many times. CDR3 region: CASTIRDSRNTEAFF. The CDR3 DNA sequence: TGCGCCAGCACCATCCGGGACAGTAGGAACACTGAAGCTTTCTTT. The rearrangement uses TRBV5-1 and TRBJ1-1; 7 positions match TRBD1. Trimming took 6 bases from V and 1 from J; bases not matched to a gene: 9. Germline assignment: CDR1 SGHRS and CDR2 YFSETQ. The CDR3 is 15 residues long.

V gene TRBV5-4 combines with J gene TRBJ1-2; D possibly corresponds to TRBD1 (6 bases). Trimming cost V 2 bases and J 5 bases, with 19 bases left between them. The CDR3 spans 16 residues. Germline CDR1 and CDR2: SGHNT and YYREEE (reference sequence). The CDR3 region has the DNA TGTGCCAGCAGCTTCCCGACAGGAAGCCTTGAATATGGCTACACCTTC. It encodes CASSFPTGSLEYGYTF.

This sequence joins TRBV30 and TRBJ2-1, with 7 bases that match TRBD1. The CDR3 consists of 13 residues. Looked up from germline, CDR1 is GTSNPN and CDR2 is SVGIG (reference sequence). The CDR3 reads CASGQQSYNEQFF. DNA for the CDR3: TGTGCATCGGGACAGCAGTCCTACAATGAGCAGTTCTTC.

This clonotype was observed at least ten times. The V gene is TRBV10-2, the J gene TRBJ2-3; D call uncertain. The CDR3 totals 14 residues. V lost 3 bases and J lost 0, with 7 bases in between. Germline V gene lookup returns CDR1 WSHSY and CDR2 SAAADI. The CDR3 here is CASSDSSSTDTQYF. In DNA form, the CDR3 reads TGCGCCAGCAGTGACAGCTCTAGCACAGATACGCAGTATTTT.

This clonotype was counted ten times or more. V and J are TRBV7-2 and TRBJ2-7, with D perhaps TRBD2 (6 bases). CDR3 length: 15 amino acids. V was trimmed by 4 bases and J by 2 bases, leaving 15 bases between them. CDR1 is SGHTA, CDR2 FQGNSA, per germline. CDR3 residues: CASSSPRGEAYEQYF. The CDR3 nucleotides are TGTGCCAGCAGCTCCCCCCGAGGGGAGGCCTACGAGCAGTACTTC. Full variable domain (outside the CDR3, taken from reference TRBV7-2 and TRBJ2-7): GAGVSQSPSNKVTEKGKDVELRCDPISGHTALYWYRQSLGQGLEFLIYFQGNSAPDKSGLPSDRFSAERTGGSVSTLTIQRTQQEDSAVYLCASSSPRGEAYEQYFGPGTRLTVT.

This clonotype was observed many times. V is TRBV5-1 and J is TRBJ1-1; the D gene is possibly TRBD1 (5 bases). Germline CDR1 SGHRS, CDR2 YFSETQ. The CDR3 length is 13 residues. Trimming removed 7 bases from V and 0 bases from J, with 10 bases in between. In DNA form, the CDR3 reads TGCGCCAGCGGGACGTCGATGAACACTGAAGCTTTCTTT. It is translated as CASGTSMNTEAFF.

This clonotype occurred many times. The chain recombines TRBV5-1 with TRBJ1-2; 7 nucleotides match TRBD1. The CDR3 sequence is 15 residues long. Germline CDR1 and CDR2: SGHRS and YFSETQ. Germline trimming cut 0 bases from V and 3 bases from J; bases unmatched to any gene: 5. CDR3 nucleotides: TGCGCCAGCAGCTTGGAAGGGGGCGCTGACTATGGCTACACCTTC. Translated, it gives CASSLEGGADYGYTF.

As concerns this clonotype: This may come from a read error, since a much larger clone is one base off. The CDR3 region is CSASSTGDGSQYF. CDR3 in DNA: TGCAGTGCTAGCTCAACAGGGGATGGCAGTCAGTACTTC. This chain joins TRBV20-1 and TRBJ2-4; the match to TRBD1 covers 7 bases. This CDR3 spans 13 amino acids. The germline V gene has CDR1 DFQATT and CDR2 SNEGSKA (reference sequence). The ends lost 3 bases at V and 12 bases at J; junction bases unmatched: 11.

This chain links TRBV27 with TRBJ1-4, with D possibly being TRBD1 (6 bases). Trimming stripped 9 bases from V and 6 bases from J, with 14 bases between. Germline V gives CDR1 MNHEY, CDR2 SMNVEV (reference sequence). The CDR3 is 13 residues long. CDR3 sequence (DNA): TGTGCCAGTCAGGGGATGGGGTATGAAAAACTGTTTTTT. This translates into CASQGMGYEKLFF.

This clonotype was picked up a small number of times. J is TRBJ2-1 and V is TRBV5-1; 9 bases fit TRBD1. The CDR3 length is 13 residues. After removal of 7 bases from V and 4 bases from J, the junction contained 3 bases not matched to a gene. Germline V gives CDR1 SGHRS, CDR2 YFSETQ. The CDR3 loop reads CASEGQGYNEQFF. CDR3 DNA sequence: TGCGCCAGCGAGGGACAGGGTTACAATGAGCAGTTCTTC.

This clonotype showed up many times. This chain links TRBV12-3 or TRBV12-4 with TRBJ2-3; a weak D match, TRBD2 (5 bases). This CDR3 spans 17 amino acids. V was shortened by 5 bases and J by 0 bases, with 18 bases between the two germline ends. The CDR3 nucleotides read TGTGCCAGCAGTCTCCGCTTCCGGAGGAGTAGCACAGATACGCAGTATTTT. Encoded protein: CASSLRFRRSSTDTQYF.

This clonotype has a count of ten or more. The CDR3: CSVEQRTDTQYF. DNA of the CDR3: TGCAGTGTTGAACAGCGCACAGATACGCAGTATTTT. The chain recombines TRBV20-1 with TRBJ2-3; no clear D gene. The CDR3 consists of 12 residues. V was cut by 7 bases and J by 1 base, with 9 bases left in between. CDR1 is DFQATT and CDR2 is SNEGSKA in the germline V gene (reference sequence).